This is a list of T cell receptor beta chains from one sample in a study of PD-1 blockade in classical Hodgkin lymphoma. Profiling relied on immunoSEQ multiplex PCR, and the TCRdb table lists in-frame clones only, not all of them. The repertoire holds 39,000 or so clones, with 86% as singletons. The sample in question was peripheral blood mononuclear cells (PBMCs), obtained before the second cycle of nivolumab. Receptors originate from a human donor with classical Hodgkin lymphoma. The CDR3 runs from the conserved cysteine through the conserved F or W. D genes are given only for firm matches. The size entry is marked missing in some rows and otherwise reads once, few, many or a size class.

J: TRBJ2-4
V: TRBV5-6
size: NA
D: NA
CDR3: CASSLGELAKNIQYF
DNA: TGTGCCAGCAGCTTGGGCGAGCTGGCCAAAAACATTCAGTACTTC

J: TRBJ1-2
V: TRBV19
size: NA
D: TRBD1
CDR3: CASSLGQAYGYTF
DNA: TGTGCCAGTAGCCTGGGACAGGCCTATGGCTACACCTTC

J: TRBJ2-3
V: TRBV5-1
size: NA
D: TRBD1
CDR3: CASSLQGGDTDTQYF
DNA: TGCGCCAGCAGCTTACAGGGGGGCGACACAGATACGCAGTATTTT

J: TRBJ2-5
V: TRBV19
size: NA
D: TRBD1
CDR3: CASSILGQGGETQYF
DNA: TGTGCCAGTAGTATTTTGGGACAGGGTGGAGAGACCCAGTACTTC

J: TRBJ2-5
V: TRBV5-1
size: NA
D: NA
CDR3: CASSFGAGETQYF
DNA: TGCGCCAGCAGCTTCGGGGCGGGGGAGACCCAGTACTTC

J: TRBJ2-2
V: TRBV6-1
size: NA
D: TRBD2
CDR3: CASSAIAGRIPGELFF
DNA: TGTGCCAGCAGTGCTATAGCGGGACGGATCCCCGGGGAGCTGTTTTTT

J: TRBJ2-2
V: TRBV2
size: NA
D: NA
CDR3: CASSSGQGRGTGELFF
DNA: NA

J: TRBJ2-5
V: TRBV7-2
size: medium-sized
D: TRBD2
CDR3: CASSLGGGPQETQYF
DNA: TGTGCCAGCAGCTTAGGCGGGGGGCCACAAGAGACCCAGTACTTC

J: TRBJ2-5
V: TRBV19
size: NA
D: TRBD1
CDR3: CASSPRQGPLTMGETQYF
DNA: TGTGCCAGTAGTCCTCGACAGGGGCCCCTTACAATGGGAGAGACCCAGTACTTC

J: TRBJ2-3
V: TRBV29-1
size: NA
D: NA
CDR3: CSVGGTDTQYF
DNA: TGCAGCGTTGGGGGAACAGATACGCAGTATTTT

J: TRBJ2-1
V: TRBV29-1
size: NA
D: TRBD2
CDR3: CSVRGGTSDYNEQFF
DNA: TGCAGCGTCAGGGGTGGGACTAGCGACTACAATGAGCAGTTCTTC

J: TRBJ1-1
V: TRBV7-3
size: NA
D: NA
CDR3: CASSKVYRDLNTEAFF
DNA: TGTGCCAGCAGTAAAGTTTACAGGGATTTAAACACTGAAGCTTTCTTT

J: TRBJ2-2
V: TRBV19
size: NA
D: TRBD1
CDR3: CASRQGQGAGELFF
DNA: TGTGCCAGTAGACAAGGACAGGGGGCCGGGGAGCTGTTTTTT

J: TRBJ1-2
V: TRBV5-6
size: NA
D: NA
CDR3: CASSSDGFYGYTF
DNA: TGTGCCAGCAGCTCGGACGGATTTTATGGCTACACCTTC

J: TRBJ2-2
V: TRBV7-3
size: NA
D: TRBD2
CDR3: CASSLKASGTGELFF
DNA: TGTGCCAGCAGCTTAAAGGCTAGCGGCACCGGGGAGCTGTTTTTT

J: TRBJ2-7
V: TRBV27
size: NA
D: TRBD1
CDR3: CASSLKAGGPYEQYF
DNA: TGTGCCAGCAGTTTAAAGGCAGGGGGACCCTACGAGCAGTACTTC

J: TRBJ2-2
V: TRBV4-1
size: NA
D: NA
CDR3: CASSQPSGRPNTGELFF
DNA: TGCGCCAGCAGCCAACCCAGCGGGCGCCCGAACACCGGGGAGCTGTTTTTT

J: TRBJ2-7
V: TRBV4-1
size: NA
D: TRBD1
CDR3: CASSQVDRGRDEQYF
DNA: TGCGCCAGCAGCCAAGTGGACAGGGGGCGAGATGAGCAGTACTTC

J: TRBJ1-1
V: TRBV19
size: once
D: TRBD1
CDR3: CASSMGQYTEAFF
DNA: TGTGCCAGTAGTATGGGACAGTACACTGAAGCTTTCTTT

J: TRBJ2-2
V: TRBV28
size: NA
D: TRBD2
CDR3: CATKATNGRDGELFF
DNA: TGTGCCACCAAGGCAACCAACGGGAGGGACGGGGAGCTGTTTTTT

J: TRBJ2-2
V: TRBV4-1
size: NA
D: TRBD2
CDR3: CASSQGELANPGELFF
DNA: TGCGCCAGCAGCCAAGGCGAACTAGCGAATCCGGGGGAGCTGTTTTTT

J: TRBJ2-5
V: TRBV7-3
size: NA
D: NA
CDR3: CASSLGPRRYQETQYF
DNA: TGTGCCAGCAGCCTAGGGCCCCGTCGGTACCAAGAGACCCAGTACTTC

J: TRBJ2-7
V: TRBV28
size: NA
D: TRBD1
CDR3: CASISPGQQSYEQYF
DNA: TGTGCCAGCATCTCGCCGGGACAGCAATCCTACGAGCAGTACTTC

J: TRBJ2-1
V: TRBV7-8
size: NA
D: NA
CDR3: CASMQRDIYNEQFF
DNA: TGTGCCAGCATGCAGCGGGACATCTACAATGAGCAGTTCTTC

J: TRBJ1-1
V: TRBV27
size: NA
D: NA
CDR3: CASRAMYKSNTEAFF
DNA: TGTGCCAGCAGGGCTATGTATAAGTCGAACACTGAAGCTTTCTTT

J: TRBJ2-2
V: TRBV10-3
size: NA
D: NA
CDR3: CAISQFTPASVNTGELFF
DNA: TGTGCCATCAGTCAGTTTACCCCCGCCTCCGTTAACACCGGGGAGCTGTTTTTT

J: TRBJ1-2
V: TRBV4-1
size: NA
D: TRBD1
CDR3: CASSQGGGGQRGYTF
DNA: TGCGCCAGCAGCCAAGGGGGCGGGGGACAGCGGGGCTACACCTTC

J: TRBJ2-1
V: TRBV7-9
size: NA
D: TRBD2
CDR3: CASSPGEGRNEQFF
DNA: TGTGCCAGCAGCCCGGGGGAGGGGAGGAATGAGCAGTTCTTC

J: TRBJ2-5
V: TRBV7-6
size: NA
D: TRBD2
CDR3: CASSYIAGGQETQYF
DNA: TGTGCCAGCAGCTACATAGCGGGGGGCCAAGAGACCCAGTACTTC

J: TRBJ1-2
V: TRBV2
size: NA
D: NA
CDR3: CASSEGRGWVGYTF
DNA: TGTGCCAGCAGTGAAGGGAGGGGTTGGGTTGGCTACACCTTC

J: TRBJ2-6
V: TRBV27
size: NA
D: NA
CDR3: CASSFGFSGANVLTF
DNA: TGTGCCAGCAGTTTCGGCTTCTCTGGGGCCAACGTCCTGACTTTC

J: TRBJ2-1
V: TRBV11-1
size: NA
D: TRBD1
CDR3: CASSSPRDRNYNEQFF
DNA: TGTGCCAGCAGCTCCCCCCGGGACAGGAATTACAATGAGCAGTTCTTC

J: TRBJ1-1
V: TRBV19
size: NA
D: NA
CDR3: CASSIDEVAGTEAFF
DNA: TGTGCCAGTAGTATAGACGAGGTCGCAGGCACTGAAGCTTTCTTT

J: TRBJ1-4
V: TRBV9
size: NA
D: NA
CDR3: CASSVAGAATNEKLFF
DNA: TGTGCCAGCAGCGTAGCGGGGGCCGCAACTAATGAAAAACTGTTTTTT

J: TRBJ2-2
V: TRBV11-2
size: NA
D: NA
CDR3: CASSPGKRATGELFF
DNA: TGTGCCAGCAGCCCTGGCAAGCGAGCCACCGGGGAGCTGTTTTTT

J: TRBJ2-1
V: TRBV18
size: NA
D: TRBD2
CDR3: CASSPRTSGSAGQFF
DNA: TGTGCCAGCTCACCACGAACTAGCGGGAGCGCGGGGCAGTTCTTC

J: TRBJ1-5
V: TRBV5-1
size: NA
D: NA
CDR3: CASSLDANQPQHF
DNA: TGCGCCAGCAGCTTGGACGCTAATCAGCCCCAGCATTTT

J: TRBJ1-3
V: TRBV6-1
size: NA
D: NA
CDR3: CASSPGRDTIYF
DNA: TGTGCCAGCAGCCCTGGGAGGGACACCATATATTTT

J: TRBJ1-5
V: TRBV9
size: NA
D: TRBD1
CDR3: CASSADRGRQPQHF
DNA: TGTGCCAGCAGCGCCGACAGGGGGCGGCAGCCCCAGCATTTT

J: TRBJ1-3
V: TRBV5-6
size: NA
D: NA
CDR3: CASRFGISGNTIYF
DNA: TGTGCCAGCAGGTTTGGGATTTCTGGAAACACCATATATTTT

J: TRBJ1-4
V: TRBV6-5
size: NA
D: NA
CDR3: CASSYGQGREKLFF
DNA: TGTGCCAGCAGTTACGGGCAGGGAAGAGAAAAACTGTTTTTT

J: TRBJ2-3
V: TRBV28
size: NA
D: NA
CDR3: CASSPQGTSTDTQYF
DNA: TGTGCCAGCAGCCCCCAGGGAACTAGCACAGATACGCAGTATTTT

J: TRBJ2-3
V: TRBV4-2
size: NA
D: NA
CDR3: CASSQGGSTDTQYF
DNA: TGTGCCAGCAGCCAAGGGGGGTCCACAGATACGCAGTATTTT

J: TRBJ2-6
V: TRBV9
size: NA
D: NA
CDR3: CASSVGGRAGANVLTF
DNA: TGTGCCAGCAGCGTCGGAGGGCGGGCTGGGGCCAACGTCCTGACTTTC

J: TRBJ2-1
V: TRBV5-1
size: once
D: TRBD1
CDR3: CASNPTGVGVDEQFF
DNA: TGCGCCAGTAACCCCACAGGGGTAGGTGTAGATGAGCAGTTCTTC

J: TRBJ1-4
V: TRBV28
size: NA
D: TRBD1
CDR3: CASSFTGGWNEKLFF
DNA: TGTGCCAGCAGTTTCACAGGGGGCTGGAATGAAAAACTGTTTTTT

J: TRBJ2-1
V: TRBV19
size: NA
D: TRBD2
CDR3: CASSNIAGANNEQFF
DNA: TGTGCCAGTAGTAATATAGCGGGAGCTAACAATGAGCAGTTCTTC

J: TRBJ2-7
V: TRBV6-5
size: NA
D: NA
CDR3: CASSVGTTGYEQYF
DNA: TGTGCCAGCAGTGTCGGGACAACGGGCTACGAGCAGTACTTC

J: TRBJ2-3
V: TRBV5-1
size: NA
D: TRBD2
CDR3: CASSRGSAGVPDTQYF
DNA: TGCGCCAGCAGCAGGGGATCAGCGGGAGTCCCGGATACGCAGTATTTT

J: TRBJ2-1
V: TRBV29-1
size: NA
D: NA
CDR3: CSVELLGRTLYNEQFF
DNA: TGCAGCGTTGAATTGTTGGGTCGAACCCTTTACAATGAGCAGTTCTTC

J: TRBJ1-2
V: TRBV28
size: NA
D: TRBD1
CDR3: CASSPYTEQGYYGYTF
DNA: TGTGCCAGCAGTCCCTATACCGAACAGGGGTACTATGGCTACACCTTC

J: TRBJ2-5
V: TRBV7-6
size: few
D: NA
CDR3: CASSGGARVETQYF
DNA: TGTGCCAGCAGCGGGGGGGCACGGGTAGAGACCCAGTACTTC

J: TRBJ2-1
V: TRBV14
size: NA
D: TRBD2
CDR3: CASSPRDYRTSTSYNEQFF
DNA: TGTGCCAGCAGCCCACGGGACTACCGAACCTCGACCTCCTACAATGAGCAGTTCTTC

J: TRBJ2-7
V: TRBV5-1
size: few
D: TRBD2
CDR3: CASSLGLAGPYEQYF
DNA: TGCGCCAGCAGCTTGGGACTAGCGGGGCCATACGAGCAGTACTTC